These T cell receptor beta chains were read from a single sample in a study of blood T cells in healthy people across ages. Using its own MiXCR run on the 5' RACE reads, TCRdb lists one record per CDR3 protein. The sample lists about 1 million distinct CDR3 sequences; more than 35% were seen once. Sequencing used blood. All receptors derive from a woman aged 55-69 years in good health. The CDR3 runs from the conserved cysteine through the conserved F or W. Each record gives: V gene, clone size, J gene, D gene, CDR3 protein, CDR3 DNA. D genes are given only for firm matches. Clone size is not always given. Where it is, it says once, few, many or a class for expanded clones.

>TRBV6-1|few|TRBJ2-6|TRBD1
CASSINRGILGANVLTF
TGTGCCAGCAGCATCAACAGGGGGATCTTGGGGGCCAACGTCCTGACTTTC
>TRBV30|few|TRBJ2-3|NA
CAWGVSETDTQYF
TGTGCCTGGGGGGTTAGCGAGACAGATACGCAGTATTTT
>TRBV12-3/TRBV12-4|NA|TRBJ2-3|TRBD2
CASSAGRAGADAQYF
TGTGCCAGCAGTGCAGGCAGAGCGGGAGCAGATGCGCAGTATTTT
>TRBV27|NA|TRBJ2-1|TRBD2
CASRTHGLADNEQFF
TGTGCCAGCAGAACGCACGGACTAGCGGACAATGAGCAGTTCTTC
>TRBV2|NA|TRBJ2-7|NA
CASPRDGGTYEQYF
TGTGCCAGCCCCCGGGACGGGGGAACCTACGAGCAGTACTTC
>TRBV14|NA|TRBJ2-3|NA
CASSQESHRSQYF
TGTGCCAGCAGCCAAGAGTCACACCGGTCTCAGTATTTT
>TRBV2|once|TRBJ2-6|TRBD1
CARRDRAVSGANVLTF
TGTGCCAGACGGGACAGGGCTGTCTCTGGGGCCAACGTCCTGACTTTC
>TRBV2|NA|TRBJ2-1|TRBD2
CASGGTSGRANEQFF
TGTGCCAGCGGGGGGACTAGCGGGAGGGCCAATGAGCAGTTCTTC
>TRBV6-1|once|TRBJ2-2|TRBD2
CASSVTSGVNTGELFF
TGTGCCAGCAGTGTAACTAGCGGAGTTAACACCGGGGAGCTGTTTTTT
>TRBV11-2|NA|TRBJ2-5|NA
CASTLTGSYNEQYF
TGTGCCAGCACCTTAACCGGATCCTACAATGAGCAGTACTTC
>TRBV27|NA|TRBJ2-1|TRBD2
CASSFGGEYNEQFF
TGTGCCAGCAGTTTTGGGGGGGAGTACAATGAGCAGTTCTTC
>TRBV7-3|NA|TRBJ2-4|NA
CASSRGYGSKNIQYF
TGTGCCAGCAGCCGGGGATATGGTTCCAAAAACATTCAGTACTTC
>TRBV20-1|NA|TRBJ2-7|TRBD2
CSARPKGLAAIYEQYF
TGCAGTGCTAGACCGAAGGGACTAGCCGCAATCTACGAGCAGTACTTC
>TRBV9|many|TRBJ2-1|TRBD2
CASSEAPGLAGTNEQFF
TGTGCCAGCAGCGAAGCGCCGGGACTAGCGGGAACCAATGAGCAGTTCTTC
>TRBV21-1|few|TRBJ1-1|NA
CASSKEGGSNTEAFF
TGTGCCAGCAGCAAAGAGGGCGGCAGCAACACTGAAGCTTTCTTT
>TRBV7-6|NA|TRBJ2-1|TRBD2
CASSPGVAGPDYNEQFF
TGTGCCAGCAGCCCTGGGGTAGCGGGACCAGACTACAATGAGCAGTTCTTC
>TRBV6-2/TRBV6-3|NA|TRBJ1-5|NA
CASSYGSQPQHF
TGTGCCAGCAGTTACGGGAGCCAGCCCCAGCATTTT
>TRBV5-1|NA|TRBJ2-4|NA
CASSLGHRMDIQYF
TGCGCCAGCAGCTTGGGACATAGAATGGACATTCAGTACTTC
>TRBV10-3|NA|TRBJ1-2|NA
CAMRNEFNGYTF
TGTGCCATGCGAAACGAATTTAATGGCTACACCTTC
>TRBV20-1|few|TRBJ1-4|TRBD1
CSAPDRATTNEKLFF
TGCAGTGCTCCGGACAGGGCCACAACTAATGAAAAACTGTTTTTT
>TRBV2|many|TRBJ2-1|TRBD2
CASRLAGSYNEQFF
TGTGCCAGCAGATTAGCGGGATCGTACAATGAGCAGTTCTTC
>TRBV9|NA|TRBJ2-2|TRBD2
CASSVSGRVNPGELFF
TGTGCCAGCAGCGTGAGCGGGAGAGTGAATCCCGGGGAGCTGTTTTTT
>TRBV29-1|NA|TRBJ2-7|NA
CSALGGEQYF
TGCAGCGCCCTCGGGGGCGAGCAGTACTTC
>TRBV12-3/TRBV12-4|NA|TRBJ2-7|NA
CASSKGTGRYEQYF
TGTGCCAGCAGTAAGGGAACAGGGAGATACGAGCAGTACTTC
>TRBV21-1|few|TRBJ2-7|NA
CASSKEREGLVEQYF
TGTGCCAGCAGCAAAGAGCGGGAGGGCCTAGTCGAGCAGTACTTC
>TRBV15|few|TRBJ2-3|TRBD2
CATSPRLAGAVDTQYF
TGTGCCACCAGCCCCCGGCTAGCGGGAGCGGTAGATACGCAGTATTTT
>TRBV6-1|NA|TRBJ2-1|NA
CASSEIFPLDRVSYNEQFF
TGTGCCAGCAGTGAAATTTTCCCGTTGGACAGAGTCTCCTACAATGAGCAGTTCTTC
>TRBV21-1|few|TRBJ2-6|NA
CASSKGEGTGANVLTF
TGTGCCAGCAGCAAAGGGGAGGGAACTGGGGCCAACGTCCTGACTTTC
>TRBV3-1|NA|TRBJ2-7|NA
CASSTRPGPGADEQYF
TGTGCCAGCAGCACCCGACCGGGCCCAGGGGCGGACGAGCAGTACTTC
>TRBV5-1|NA|TRBJ2-7|TRBD1
CASSLDWDRVFGEQYF
TGCGCCAGCAGCTTGGATTGGGACAGGGTGTTTGGCGAGCAGTACTTC
>TRBV15|NA|TRBJ2-7|TRBD2
CATSRVGGSYEQYF
TGTGCCACCAGCAGAGTTGGCGGGAGCTACGAGCAGTACTTC
>TRBV6-2/TRBV6-3|few|TRBJ2-7|TRBD1
CASSYLDRGLDEQYF
TGTGCCAGCAGTTACCTGGACAGGGGGCTGGACGAGCAGTACTTC
>TRBV5-1|NA|TRBJ1-3|NA
CASSPGGAKGDTIYF
TGCGCCAGCAGCCCGGGAGGAGCAAAAGGGGACACCATATATTTT
>TRBV18|NA|TRBJ2-7|TRBD2
CASSPGTSKAYEQYF
TGTGCCAGCTCACCCGGGACTAGCAAGGCCTACGAGCAGTACTTC
>TRBV3-1|NA|TRBJ1-3|NA
CASENSGNTIYF
TGTGCCAGCGAAAACTCTGGAAACACCATATATTTT
>TRBV5-1|NA|TRBJ2-7|TRBD2
CARSGLAGAYEQYF
TGCGCCCGCAGTGGACTAGCGGGGGCCTACGAGCAGTACTTC
>TRBV20-1|NA|TRBJ2-5|NA
CSASGWGVQETQYF
TGCAGTGCTAGCGGTTGGGGGGTCCAAGAGACCCAGTACTTC
>TRBV27|few|TRBJ2-7|TRBD2
CASSSTGGPYHEQYF
TGTGCCAGCAGTTCAACGGGAGGCCCTTACCACGAGCAGTACTTC
>TRBV7-2|NA|TRBJ2-1|TRBD2
CASSTTSGSYNEQFF
TGTGCCAGCAGCACGACTAGCGGGAGTTACAATGAGCAGTTCTTC
>TRBV14|NA|TRBJ2-3|TRBD1
CASNQRTGGVDTQYF
TGTGCCAGCAACCAACGGACAGGGGGCGTAGATACGCAGTATTTT
>TRBV29-1|NA|TRBJ2-7|TRBD1
CSAQKGDSYYEQYF
TGCAGCGCTCAAAAGGGGGACAGTTACTACGAGCAGTACTTC
>TRBV20-1|NA|TRBJ2-2|NA
CSARGRSKGNTGELFF
TGCAGTGCTAGAGGTCGAAGTAAGGGGAACACCGGGGAGCTGTTTTTT
>TRBV27|few|TRBJ2-3|NA
CASSLGRTRDTQYF
TGTGCCAGCAGTTTAGGAAGGACGCGGGATACGCAGTATTTT
>TRBV29-1|NA|TRBJ2-7|TRBD2
CSVEPKAGGPFNEQYF
TGCAGCGTTGAGCCTAAAGCGGGAGGGCCTTTCAACGAGCAGTACTTC
>TRBV27|few|TRBJ1-1|NA
CASSQGGLRNTEAFF
TGTGCCAGCAGCCAGGGCGGCTTACGGAACACTGAAGCTTTCTTT
>TRBV5-1|NA|TRBJ2-7|TRBD2
CASSLEREVYEQYF
TGCGCCAGCAGCTTGGAGCGGGAGGTCTACGAGCAGTACTTC
>TRBV20-1|NA|TRBJ2-3|NA
CSARDRGERGHTDTQYF
TGCAGTGCTAGAGATCGAGGGGAGAGGGGCCACACAGATACGCAGTATTTT
>TRBV4-1|NA|TRBJ2-3|NA
CASSQPGLITDTQYF
TGCGCCAGCAGCCAGCCGGGACTTATCACAGATACGCAGTATTTT
>TRBV3-1|NA|TRBJ1-1|TRBD1
CASRAGTDNTEAFF
TGTGCCAGCAGAGCCGGGACAGACAACACTGAAGCTTTCTTT
>TRBV14|NA|TRBJ2-2|NA
CASSQARAGELFF
TGTGCCAGCAGCCAAGCCAGGGCCGGGGAGCTGTTTTTT
>TRBV29-1|NA|TRBJ2-5|TRBD2
CSVEPLPPGLAETQYF
TGCAGCGTTGAACCCCTTCCCCCGGGACTAGCAGAGACCCAGTACTTC
>TRBV29-1|NA|TRBJ2-1|NA
CSVDPPGFTNNEQFF
TGCAGCGTTGACCCCCCGGGATTTACCAACAATGAGCAGTTCTTC
>TRBV12-3/TRBV12-4|NA|TRBJ2-7|NA
CASSAVVQVLNEQYF
TGTGCCAGCAGCGCCGTGGTACAGGTCCTCAACGAGCAGTACTTC
>TRBV29-1|NA|TRBJ2-3|NA
CSVATTVTDTRYF
TGCAGCGTTGCAACTACGGTCACAGATACGCGGTATTTT
>TRBV21-1|NA|TRBJ1-5|NA
CASSPGQGVVSNQPQHF
TGTGCCAGCAGCCCAGGACAGGGGGTCGTGAGCAATCAGCCCCAGCATTTT
>TRBV25-1|NA|TRBJ1-2|TRBD1
CASSEPQGAARYTF
TGTGCCAGCAGTGAGCCCCAGGGGGCTGCTCGATACACCTTC
>TRBV5-1|NA|TRBJ2-3|NA
CASSLGQPDTQYF
TGCGCCAGCAGCTTGGGGCAACCCGATACGCAGTATTTT